The 21 T cell receptor beta chains given below trace back to one sample, sequenced in a study of cytomegalovirus exposure and HLA in healthy donors. PCR was performed using 60 Vbeta and 13 Jbeta primers. Measured with immunoSEQ multiplex PCR; TCRdb has only the in-frame clones, and not every one. This table holds 130,000 or so clones, 74% found once. Sequencing was performed on PBMCs. The source of these receptors is a young man in good health and CMV-seropositive.

The rearrangement joins TRBV29-1 to TRBJ2-1; 8 bases match TRBD2. The length of the CDR3 is 15 residues. Germline V gene sequence: CDR1 SQVTM, CDR2 ANQGSEA. Unmatched junction bases numbered 2, after V lost 0 bases and J lost 1 base. The CDR3 nucleotides read TGCAGCGTTGAAGATAGCGGGATATCCTACAATGAGCAGTTCTTC. This encodes CSVEDSGISYNEQFF.

This clone was detected only once. The chain joins TRBV18 to TRBJ1-6; D perhaps matches TRBD1 (5 bases). Germline values: CDR1 KGHSH, CDR2 LQKENI. V was pared by 6 bases and J by 14 bases, with 17 bases between. This CDR3 spans 13 amino acids. For the CDR3, the DNA is TGTGCCAGCTCCTCCGGTGTCGGGGGGTCCCTCCACTTT. This gives the protein CASSSGVGGSLHF. The whole variable domain, remainder taken from reference TRBV18 and TRBJ1-6, is NAGVMQNPRHLVRRRGQEARLRCSPMKGHSHVYWYRQLPEEGLKFMVYLQKENIIDESGMPKERFSAEFPKEGPSILRIQQVVRGDSAAYFCASSSGVGGSLHFGNGTRLTVT.

The rearrangement links TRBV5-4 to TRBJ2-7, with D uncertain. The germline gives CDR1 SGHNT, CDR2 YYREEE (reference sequence). The V gene lost 4 bases and the J gene lost 0 bases, with 14 bases spanning the gap. This CDR3 contains 15 residues. CDR3 nucleotides: TGTGCCAGCAGCCCGCGAGGTTCCTTCTCCTACGAGCAGTACGTC. It encodes CASSPRGSFSYEQYV.

This CDR3 reads CASSSFGTANTGELFF. For the CDR3, the DNA is TGTGCCAGCAGCTCTTTCGGGACAGCTAACACCGGGGAGCTGTTTTTT. The rearrangement joins TRBV11-2 to TRBJ2-2; TRBD1 agrees at 7 bases. Germline assignment: CDR1 SGHAT and CDR2 FQNNGV. V shed 4 bases and J 2 bases; nucleotides not matched to a gene: 7. The CDR3 has 16 residues.

The chain couples TRBV28 to TRBJ1-2; D ambiguous. Germline CDR1 and CDR2: MDHEN and SYDVKM. The germline V and J ends were trimmed by 6 bases and 7 bases, with 15 bases remaining between them. The CDR3 extends over 13 amino acids. CDR3: CASRAGGAVGYTF. The CDR3 bases are TGTGCCAGCAGGGCGGGTGGAGCCGTTGGCTACACCTTC.

The rearrangement joins TRBV11-2 to TRBJ2-7, with D possibly TRBD1 on 5 matching bases. CDR1 and CDR2 from the germline V gene are SGHAT and FQNNGV. The ends were cut back, 3 bases at V and 0 bases at J, with 9 bases in the middle. This CDR3 is built from 14 residues. For the CDR3, the DNA is TGTGCCAGCAGCTTTCGAACAGGCTCCTACGAGCAGTACTTC. It is translated as CASSFRTGSYEQYF.

This clone was seen a few times. CDR3 residues: CASSDQGHYEQYF. CDR3 sequence (DNA): TGCGCCAGCAGTGACCAGGGACATTACGAGCAGTACTTC. This rearrangement joins TRBV10-1 to TRBJ2-7, with D possibly TRBD1 on 6 matching bases. This CDR3 is built from 13 residues. Trimming removed 3 bases from V and 4 bases from J, with 10 bases in between. CDR1 is WNHNN and CDR2 is SYGVQD in the germline V gene (reference sequence).

The chain couples TRBV18 to TRBJ2-7; the D gene is possibly TRBD1 (6 bases). The CDR3 spans 13 residues. The ends were cut back, 1 base at V and 6 bases at J, with 10 bases in the middle. Germline CDR1 and CDR2: KGHSH and LQKENI. CDR3 in DNA: TGTGCCAGCTCACCACTGACAGGAACCGAGCAGTACTTC. This encodes CASSPLTGTEQYF.

The chain combines TRBV5-8 with TRBJ2-5, with D uncertain. Germline V gene sequence: CDR1 SGHTS, CDR2 YDEGEE. V was trimmed by 4 bases and J by 5 bases, leaving 18 bases between them. The CDR3 sequence is 15 residues long. This CDR3 is CASSRATRRVETQYF. The CDR3 nucleotides are TGTGCCAGCAGCCGCGCGACTCGTCGGGTGGAGACCCAGTACTTC.

This clone has only one observation. The chain combines TRBV28 with TRBJ2-7; D is perhaps TRBD2 (6 bases). V lost 7 bases to trimming and J lost 3 bases, with 16 bases between them. Germline V gives CDR1 MDHEN, CDR2 SYDVKM. This CDR3 region has 14 residues. This chain's CDR3 is CASTEGGASYEQYF. Here the CDR3 DNA reads TGTGCCAGCACGGAGGGCGGAGCAAGCTACGAGCAGTACTTC.

V and J are TRBV2 and TRBJ2-3, with TRBD2 matching 7 bases. The ends lost 4 bases at V and 2 bases at J; junction bases unmatched: 3. The germline V gene encodes CDR1 SNHLY and CDR2 FYNNEI. This CDR3 region has 14 residues. CDR3 in amino acids: CASSAGLPTDTQYF. Here the CDR3 DNA reads TGTGCCAGCAGTGCGGGACTACCCACAGATACGCAGTATTTT.

The chain employs TRBV19 and TRBJ2-1, with a tentative D call TRBD1 (6 bases). This CDR3 has 15 amino acids. The V gene lost 7 bases and the J gene lost 7 bases, with 20 bases spanning the gap. Per germline, CDR1 LNHDA and CDR2 SQIVND (reference sequence). In DNA form, the CDR3 reads TGTGCCAGTACCCCCCTCCAGGGGCCACTAAATGAGCAGTTCTTC. This translates into CASTPLQGPLNEQFF.

The chain has TRBV19 and TRBJ2-7, with 7 bases aligning to TRBD1. Germline CDR1 reads LNHDA; CDR2 reads SQIVND (reference sequence). The CDR3 totals 14 residues. The J segment lost 3 bases and the V segment lost 2 bases, leaving 4 bases of the junction unmatched. CDR3 DNA sequence: TGTGCCAGTAGTATATGGGACAGTAGCTACGAGCAGTACTTC. Its protein is CASSIWDSSYEQYF. Filled out from reference TRBV19 and TRBJ2-7, the complete variable domain reads DGGITQSPKYLFRKEGQNVTLSCEQNLNHDAMYWYRQDPGQGLRLIYYSQIVNDFQKGDIAEGYSVSREKKESFPLTVTSAQKNPTAFYLCASSIWDSSYEQYFGPGTRLTVT.

The rearrangement joins TRBV6-5 to TRBJ1-2, with D possibly matching TRBD1 (5 bases). The germline CDR1 and CDR2 sequences are MNHEY and SVGAGI. Trimming left V 5 bases short and J 3 bases short, with 16 bases between. The CDR3 has 15 amino acids. The chain's CDR3 is CASSPGRGGYYGYTF. CDR3 bases: TGTGCCAGCAGTCCAGGGCGCGGGGGGTACTATGGCTACACCTTC.

The chain combines TRBV12-5 with TRBJ2-3; no firm D call. CDR1 LGHNT and CDR2 FRNRAP come from the germline V gene. The CDR3 length is 12 residues. V lost 7 bases, J lost 3 bases, and 8 bases lay in between. The CDR3 DNA follows: TGTGCTAGTGCGAGTTGGACAGATACGCAGTATTTT. This encodes CASASWTDTQYF. The full variable domain, with the rest looked up from reference TRBV12-5 and TRBJ2-3, is DARVTQTPRHKVTEMGQEVTMRCQPILGHNTVFWYRQTMMQGLELLAYFRNRAPLDDSGMPKDRFSAEMPDATLATLKIQPSEPRDSAVYFCASASWTDTQYFGPGTRLTVL.

J is TRBJ1-2 and V is TRBV6-1, with D uncertain. In germline, CDR1 is MNHNS, CDR2 SASEGT. This CDR3 region has 14 residues. Between the trimmed V and J ends, which lost 7 bases and 5 bases, there was a span of 17 bases. For the CDR3, the DNA is TGTGCCAGCACCCCGACGGGGAAATGGTATGGCTACACCTTC. Translating it yields CASTPTGKWYGYTF.

The rearrangement uses TRBV30 and TRBJ1-6; TRBD1 might be the D (5 bases). This CDR3 spans 16 amino acids. CDR1 and CDR2 from the germline V gene are GTSNPN and SVGIG (reference sequence). Trimming removed 4 bases from V and 10 bases from J, with 23 bases in between. In nucleotides, the CDR3 is TGTGCCTGGAACAGGACAAGGTTGGGGTTAGGGTCACCCCTCCACTTT. Protein product: CAWNRTRLGLGSPLHF.

This clone was observed a few times. The chain employs TRBV27 and TRBJ2-1; 10 bases agree with TRBD2. The CDR3 is made up of 15 amino acids. Trimming removed 8 bases from V and 5 bases from J; junction bases left unmatched: 9. Germline-derived CDR1 and CDR2 are MNHEY and SMNVEV (reference sequence). The CDR3 sequence: CASQLLAGLNNEQFF. The CDR3 DNA follows: TGTGCCAGCCAATTACTAGCGGGGTTAAACAATGAGCAGTTCTTC.

This clone has more than one count but fewer than ten. This chain uses TRBV9 with TRBJ2-2; 7 bases line up with TRBD2. From germline, CDR1 is SGDLS and CDR2 YYNGEE. V gave up 0 bases and J gave up 8 bases; unmatched junction bases: 10. The CDR3 is made up of 16 amino acids. CDR3 region: CASSVGGGALSGELFF. The CDR3 DNA reads TGTGCCAGCAGCGTAGGGGGAGGGGCCCTTTCGGGGGAGCTGTTTTTT.

This chain joins TRBV11-2 and TRBJ1-1; maybe TRBD1 (5 bases). There are 16 residues in the CDR3. The germline V gene has CDR1 SGHAT and CDR2 FQNNGV. The V end was cut by 1 base, the J end by 1 base, with 13 bases between. The CDR3 DNA is TGTGCCAGCAGCTTAGGATCGGCGGGGCGGAACACTGAAGCTTTCTTT. This codes for CASSLGSAGRNTEAFF.

This clone was seen only a few times. V usage is TRBV29-1 and J usage is TRBJ1-1, with D unclear. This CDR3 has 14 residues. Germline V gene data show CDR1 as SQVTM and CDR2 as ANQGSEA. With 5 bases removed from V and 4 bases from J, the gap between germline ends came to 17 bases. The CDR3 sequence: CSVLGGRAVTEAFF. The CDR3 DNA reads TGCAGCGTTCTAGGAGGGAGGGCGGTCACTGAAGCTTTCTTT.